These T cell receptor beta chains were read from a single sample in a study of T cells in Graves' hyperthyroidism and ophthalmopathy. Via MiXCR, TCRdb re-called the multiplex PCR reads, giving one row per CDR3 protein. The sample has 500,000 to 800,000 distinct CDR3 sequences; approximately 14% are singletons. The specimen was blood. Receptor source: a woman aged 45-59 years with Graves' ophthalmopathy. CDR3s include the opening cysteine and the closing phenylalanine or tryptophan. The order of the fields is CDR3 protein, CDR3 DNA, D gene, clone size, V gene, J gene. D genes are given only for firm matches. Rows may omit the clone size; those that give it use once, few, many or a size class.

CASSLDGGYTF	TGTGCCAGCAGCTTAGACGGAGGCTACACCTTC	-	many	TRBV7-2	TRBJ1-2
CASSLRAGGLFYEQYF	TGTGCCAGCAGTTTACGGGCGGGAGGTCTATTCTACGAGCAGTACTTC	TRBD2	many	TRBV12-3/TRBV12-4	TRBJ2-7
CASSPSRARSYNEQFF	TGTGCCAGCAGCCCCTCGAGGGCACGCTCCTACAATGAGCAGTTCTTC	-	many	TRBV11-2	TRBJ2-1
CSASWLGGYEQYF	TGCAGTGCTAGTTGGCTAGGAGGCTACGAGCAGTACTTC	-	many	TRBV20-1	TRBJ2-7
CASSHSGTGFSGELFF	TGTGCCAGCAGCCACTCCGGGACAGGGTTTTCCGGGGAGCTGTTTTTT	TRBD1	many	TRBV3-1	TRBJ2-2
CSARVRTETAGYGYTF	TGCAGTGCTAGAGTCCGGACGGAGACAGCGGGGTATGGCTACACCTTC	-	-	TRBV20-1	TRBJ1-2
CASNRQGSHQPQHF	TGTGCCAGCAACCGACAGGGTTCGCATCAGCCCCAGCATTTT	TRBD1	many	TRBV28	TRBJ1-5
CASSMQRDPFTDTQYF	TGTGCCAGTAGTATGCAGCGGGATCCCTTCACAGATACGCAGTATTTT	TRBD2	few	TRBV19	TRBJ2-3
CASSVEASGSYEQYF	TGTGCCAGCAGCGTAGAGGCTAGCGGCTCCTACGAGCAGTACTTC	TRBD2	many	TRBV9	TRBJ2-7
CASRTTGKRTNEKLFF	TGTGCCAGCAGGACGACAGGGAAGAGAACTAATGAAAAACTGTTTTTT	TRBD1	many	TRBV12-3/TRBV12-4	TRBJ1-4
CAISESTGRDHEQYF	TGTGCCATCAGTGAGTCCACAGGGAGGGATCACGAGCAGTACTTC	-	many	TRBV10-3	TRBJ2-7
CASSLAGTVYEQYF	TGTGCCAGCAGCTTAGCGGGGACGGTCTACGAGCAGTACTTC	-	many	TRBV7-8	TRBJ2-7
CASSLMTSLSSYNEQFF	TGTGCCAGCAGCCTGATGACTAGCTTGAGCTCCTACAATGAGCAGTTCTTC	TRBD2	-	TRBV12-3/TRBV12-4	TRBJ2-1
CASSEQGGIPTDTQYF	TGTGCCAGCAGTGAACAGGGGGGCATACCCACAGATACGCAGTATTTT	-	few	TRBV6-1	TRBJ2-3
CASSLPTSYNSPLHF	TGTGCCAGCAGCTTACCTACTTCCTATAATTCACCCCTCCACTTT	-	-	TRBV7-2	TRBJ1-6
CSAPPAGVLHEQFF	TGCAGTGCCCCCCCAGCGGGAGTGCTTCATGAGCAGTTCTTC	TRBD2	many	TRBV20-1	TRBJ2-1
CSAYLAGTQVSHTEAFF	TGCAGTGCCTACCTGGCTGGGACACAAGTTTCCCACACTGAAGCTTTCTTT	-	many	TRBV20-1	TRBJ1-1
CASSLGGNTIYF	TGTGCCAGCAGTCTCGGTGGAAACACCATATATTTT	-	many	TRBV28	TRBJ1-3
CSASRLRGSPLHF	TGCAGTGCTTCCCGACTGAGGGGTTCACCCCTCCACTTT	-	-	TRBV20-1	TRBJ1-6
CASSISVHEQFF	TGTGCCAGTAGTATAAGCGTCCATGAGCAGTTCTTC	-	-	TRBV19	TRBJ2-1
CASSQLPNTEAFF	TGTGCCAGCAGCCAACTGCCGAACACTGAAGCTTTCTTT	-	many	TRBV3-1	TRBJ1-1
CASTLFAGGQGTYEQYF	TGTGCCAGCACCTTATTCGCGGGGGGACAGGGGACTTACGAGCAGTACTTC	TRBD1	many	TRBV28	TRBJ2-7
CSASRGGDGYTF	TGCAGTGCTAGCAGGGGTGGTGATGGCTACACCTTC	-	once	TRBV20-1	TRBJ1-2
CASRPGQGTNSPLHF	TGTGCCAGCAGACCGGGACAGGGAACTAATTCACCCCTCCACTTT	TRBD1	many	TRBV12-3/TRBV12-4	TRBJ1-6
CSARDTGYGSNQPQHF	TGCAGTGCTAGAGACACAGGGTATGGTAGCAATCAGCCCCAGCATTTT	-	few	TRBV20-1	TRBJ1-5
CASSPGLAGVSNEQFF	TGTGCCAGCAGCCCGGGACTAGCGGGAGTTTCCAATGAGCAGTTCTTC	TRBD2	few	TRBV7-6	TRBJ2-1
CASSFRGAEGLSNQPQHF	TGTGCCAGCAGTTTTCGGGGGGCCGAGGGCTTAAGCAATCAGCCCCAGCATTTT	-	many	TRBV12-3/TRBV12-4	TRBJ1-5
CASSSQMGGELFF	TGTGCCAGCAGCTCCCAGATGGGCGGGGAGCTGTTTTTT	-	-	TRBV7-3	TRBJ2-2
CASRFGITGEYTEAFF	TGCGCCAGCAGGTTCGGGATCACAGGGGAATACACTGAAGCTTTCTTT	TRBD1	-	TRBV5-1	TRBJ1-1
CASSDRVGGNEQFF	TGTGCCAGCAGTGATAGGGTAGGGGGCAATGAGCAGTTCTTC	-	many	TRBV2	TRBJ2-1
CANIRATTRKESLGYTF	TGTGCCAACATTCGGGCCACTACGAGGAAAGAATCCCTTGGCTACACCTTC	-	many	TRBV6-8	TRBJ1-2
CASTESRPDTQYF	TGTGCCAGCACCGAAAGTCGGCCAGATACGCAGTATTTT	-	many	TRBV7-2	TRBJ2-3
CASRGRTGGIVQPQHF	TGTGCCAGCAGGGGGAGGACAGGGGGCATAGTTCAGCCCCAGCATTTT	TRBD1	many	TRBV2	TRBJ1-5
CASNQGTNTEAFF	TGTGCCAGCAACCAGGGCACGAACACTGAAGCTTTCTTT	-	-	TRBV12-3/TRBV12-4	TRBJ1-1
CASTLLAGGPYNEQFF	TGTGCCAGCACCTTACTAGCGGGAGGGCCCTACAATGAGCAGTTCTTC	TRBD2	many	TRBV7-2	TRBJ2-1
CASNLGWEEKLFF	TGTGCCAGCAATCTGGGTTGGGAAGAAAAACTGTTTTTT	-	once	TRBV28	TRBJ1-4
CASSLEVGGGEKLFF	TGCGCCAGCAGCTTGGAAGTAGGAGGGGGTGAAAAACTGTTTTTT	-	-	TRBV5-1	TRBJ1-4